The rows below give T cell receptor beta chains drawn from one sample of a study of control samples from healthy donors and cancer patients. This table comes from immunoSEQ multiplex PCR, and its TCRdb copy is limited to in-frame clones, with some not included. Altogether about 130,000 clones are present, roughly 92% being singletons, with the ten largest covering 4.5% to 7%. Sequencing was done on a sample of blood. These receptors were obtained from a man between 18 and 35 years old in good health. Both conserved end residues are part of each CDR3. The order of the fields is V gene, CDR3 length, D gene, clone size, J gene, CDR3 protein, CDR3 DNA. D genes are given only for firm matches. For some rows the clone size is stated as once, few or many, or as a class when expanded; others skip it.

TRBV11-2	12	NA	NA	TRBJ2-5	CASSYHQETQYF	TGTGCCAGCAGCTACCACCAAGAGACCCAGTACTTC
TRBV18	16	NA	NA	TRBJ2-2	CASSPPVGYGTGELFF	TGTGCCAGCTCACCACCGGTGGGGTATGGCACCGGGGAGCTGTTTTTT
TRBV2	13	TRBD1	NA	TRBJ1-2	CASSLGQVFGYTF	TGTGCCAGCAGCCTGGGACAGGTATTTGGCTACACCTTC
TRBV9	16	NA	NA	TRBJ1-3	CASSAQTGFSGNTIYF	TGTGCCAGCAGCGCCCAGACAGGATTCTCTGGAAACACCATATATTTT
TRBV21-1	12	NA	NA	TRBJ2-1	CASRNRGDEQFF	TGTGCCAGCAGAAACAGGGGCGATGAGCAGTTCTTC
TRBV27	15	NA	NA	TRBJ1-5	CASSSRQGLGQPQHF	TGTGCCAGCAGTTCCCGTCAGGGGCTTGGGCAGCCCCAGCATTTT
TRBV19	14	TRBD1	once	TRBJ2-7	CASSIGTGSYEQYF	TGTGCCAGTAGTATAGGGACAGGGAGTTACGAGCAGTACTTC
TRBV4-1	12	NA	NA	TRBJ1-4	CASSHPYEKLFF	TGCGCCAGCAGCCACCCCTATGAAAAACTGTTTTTT
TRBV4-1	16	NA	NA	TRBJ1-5	CASSQEGSLGNQPQHF	TGCGCCAGCAGCCAAGAGGGCAGTCTTGGCAATCAGCCCCAGCATTTT
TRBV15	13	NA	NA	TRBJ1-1	CATSTTGNTEAFF	TGTGCCACCAGCACTACAGGGAACACTGAAGCTTTCTTT
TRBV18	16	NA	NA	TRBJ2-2	CASSPTLTGNTGELFF	TGTGCCAGCTCACCAACGTTAACAGGGAACACCGGGGAGCTGTTTTTT
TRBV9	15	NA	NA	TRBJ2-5	CASSVDGVGGETQYF	TGTGCCAGCAGCGTAGATGGGGTAGGAGGAGAGACCCAGTACTTC
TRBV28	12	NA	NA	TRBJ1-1	CASSLQEAEAFF	TGTGCCAGCAGTTTGCAGGAGGCTGAAGCTTTCTTT
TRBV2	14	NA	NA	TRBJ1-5	CASNPGYSNQPQHF	TGTGCCAGCAACCCGGGGTATAGCAATCAGCCCCAGCATTTT
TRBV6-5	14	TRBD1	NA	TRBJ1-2	CASRFGQGREGYTF	TGTGCCAGCAGATTCGGACAGGGGCGTGAGGGCTACACCTTC
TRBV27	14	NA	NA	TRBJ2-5	CASSLSDTQETQYF	TGTGCCAGCAGTTTATCGGATACCCAAGAGACCCAGTACTTC
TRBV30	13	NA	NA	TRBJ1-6	CAWSLDGSSPLHF	TGTGCCTGGAGTTTGGACGGTAGTTCACCCCTCCACTTT
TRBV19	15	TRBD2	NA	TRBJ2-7	CASKPGTSVVREQYF	TGTGCCAGTAAGCCCGGGACTAGCGTTGTGCGCGAGCAGTACTTC
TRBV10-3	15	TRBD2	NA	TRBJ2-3	CAISEGRGATDTQYF	TGTGCCATCAGTGAGGGGCGGGGGGCCACAGATACGCAGTATTTT
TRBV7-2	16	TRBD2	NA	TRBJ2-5	CASSFRTSGIQETQYF	TGTGCCAGCAGCTTTAGGACTAGCGGGATCCAAGAGACCCAGTACTTC
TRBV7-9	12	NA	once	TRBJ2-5	CASEGDTETQYF	TGTGCCAGCGAGGGGGACACGGAGACCCAGTACTTC
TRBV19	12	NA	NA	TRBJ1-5	CASSIKNQPQHF	TGTGCCAGTAGTATAAAGAATCAGCCCCAGCATTTT
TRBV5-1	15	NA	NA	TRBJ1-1	CASSPERSRNTEAFF	TGCGCCAGCAGCCCCGAGCGGAGCCGGAACACTGAAGCTTTCTTT
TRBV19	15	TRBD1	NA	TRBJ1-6	CASSPRDRPQSPLHF	TGTGCCAGTAGTCCAAGGGACAGGCCTCAATCACCCCTCCACTTT
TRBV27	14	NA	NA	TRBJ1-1	CASSRPYGNTEAFF	TGTGCCAGCAGTAGACCGTATGGGAACACTGAAGCTTTCTTT
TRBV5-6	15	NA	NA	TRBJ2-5	CASSPAAGHQETQYF	TGTGCCAGCAGCCCGGCGGCGGGTCACCAAGAGACCCAGTACTTC
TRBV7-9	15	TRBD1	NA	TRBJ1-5	CASSLEGQGRQPQHF	TGTGCCAGCAGCTTAGAGGGACAGGGGAGGCAGCCCCAGCATTTT
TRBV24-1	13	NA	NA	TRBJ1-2	CATSIDRNYGYTF	TGTGCCACCAGTATAGACAGGAACTATGGCTACACCTTC
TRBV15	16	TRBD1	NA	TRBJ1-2	CATSREKGGGANGYTF	TGTGCCACCAGCAGAGAAAAGGGAGGGGGCGCTAATGGCTACACCTTC
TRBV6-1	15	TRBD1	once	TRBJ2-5	CASSEATGTQETQYF	TGTGCCAGCAGTGAAGCGACAGGGACCCAAGAGACCCAGTACTTC
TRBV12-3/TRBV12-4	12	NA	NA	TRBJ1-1	CASSDGRTEAFF	TGTGCCAGCAGTGACGGACGGACTGAAGCTTTCTTT
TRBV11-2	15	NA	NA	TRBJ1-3	CASSLEGQRGNTIYF	TGTGCCAGCAGCTTAGAGGGTCAACGAGGAAACACCATATATTTT
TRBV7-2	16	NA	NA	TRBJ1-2	CASSLRAGVSPYDYTF	TGTGCCAGCAGCTTACGGGCAGGGGTCAGCCCTTATGACTACACCTTC
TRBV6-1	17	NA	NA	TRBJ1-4	CASSEASFRSGNEKLFF	TGTGCCAGCAGTGAAGCCTCTTTTCGGTCGGGTAATGAAAAACTGTTTTTT
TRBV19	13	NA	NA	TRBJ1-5	CASSIRFNQPQHF	TGTGCCAGTAGTATAAGGTTTAATCAGCCCCAGCATTTT
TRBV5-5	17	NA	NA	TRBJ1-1	CASSPGTLISPNTEAFF	TGTGCCAGCAGCCCCGGGACATTGATATCACCGAACACTGAAGCTTTCTTT
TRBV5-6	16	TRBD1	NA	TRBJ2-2	CASSLGTGFLAGELFF	TGTGCCAGCAGCTTGGGGACAGGGTTTCTGGCCGGGGAGCTGTTTTTT
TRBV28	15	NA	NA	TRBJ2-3	CASSLAAMGGDTQYF	TGTGCCAGCAGTTTAGCAGCAATGGGGGGAGATACGCAGTATTTT
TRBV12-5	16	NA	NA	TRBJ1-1	CASGLVPGTLNTEAFF	TGTGCTAGTGGTTTGGTCCCCGGGACACTGAACACTGAAGCTTTCTTT
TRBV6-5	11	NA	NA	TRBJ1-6	CASRNNSPLHF	TGTGCCAGCAGGAATAATTCACCCCTCCACTTT
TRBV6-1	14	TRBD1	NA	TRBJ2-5	CASSEGQGAETQYF	TGTGCCAGCAGTGAAGGACAGGGGGCGGAGACCCAGTACTTC
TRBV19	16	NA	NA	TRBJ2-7	CASSIKWAVSPYEQYF	TGTGCCAGTAGTATAAAGTGGGCAGTTTCACCCTACGAGCAGTACTTC
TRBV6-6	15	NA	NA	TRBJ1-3	CASSPPEGRGNTIYF	TGTGCCAGCAGTCCCCCGGAGGGGAGGGGAAACACCATATATTTT
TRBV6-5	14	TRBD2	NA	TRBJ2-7	CASRGLAGDYEQYF	TGTGCCAGCAGGGGACTAGCGGGGGACTACGAGCAGTACTTC
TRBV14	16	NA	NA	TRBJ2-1	CASSPWGRGSYNEQFF	TGTGCCAGCAGCCCCTGGGGGCGCGGGTCCTACAATGAGCAGTTCTTC
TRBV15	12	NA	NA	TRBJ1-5	CATSRDTQPQHF	TGTGCCACCAGCAGAGATACCCAGCCCCAGCATTTT
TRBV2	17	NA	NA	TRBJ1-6	CASSGTGTASYNSPLHF	TGTGCCAGCAGTGGGACGGGGACTGCCTCCTATAATTCACCCCTCCACTTT
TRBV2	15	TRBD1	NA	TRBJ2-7	CASTGVGTGSYEQYF	TGTGCCAGCACCGGAGTGGGGACAGGGTCCTACGAGCAGTACTTC
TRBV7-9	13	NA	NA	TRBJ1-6	CASMSSYNSPLHF	TGTGCCAGCATGAGCTCCTATAATTCACCCCTCCACTTT
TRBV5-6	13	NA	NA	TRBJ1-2	CASSLIGGDGYTF	TGTGCCAGCAGCTTGATCGGGGGCGACGGCTACACCTTC
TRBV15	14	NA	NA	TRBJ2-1	CATSRDPGYGGQFF	TGTGCCACCAGCAGAGATCCCGGGTATGGTGGGCAGTTCTTC
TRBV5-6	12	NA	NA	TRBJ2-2	CASSRNTGELFF	TGTGCCAGCAGCCGGAACACCGGGGAGCTGTTTTTT